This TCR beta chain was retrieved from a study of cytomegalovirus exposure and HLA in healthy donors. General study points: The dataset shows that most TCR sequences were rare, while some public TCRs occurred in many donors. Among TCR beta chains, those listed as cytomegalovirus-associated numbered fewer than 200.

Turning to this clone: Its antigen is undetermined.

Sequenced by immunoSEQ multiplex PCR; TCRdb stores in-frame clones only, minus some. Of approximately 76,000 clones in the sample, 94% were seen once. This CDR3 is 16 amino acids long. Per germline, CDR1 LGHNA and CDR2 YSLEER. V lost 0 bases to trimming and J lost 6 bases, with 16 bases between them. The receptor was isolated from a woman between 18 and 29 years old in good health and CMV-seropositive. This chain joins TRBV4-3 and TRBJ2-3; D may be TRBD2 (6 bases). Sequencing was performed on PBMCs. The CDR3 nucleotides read TGCGCCAGCAGCCAAGAAGTATGGGGGGAGGTCGATACGCAGTATTTT. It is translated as CASSQEVWGEVDTQYF.